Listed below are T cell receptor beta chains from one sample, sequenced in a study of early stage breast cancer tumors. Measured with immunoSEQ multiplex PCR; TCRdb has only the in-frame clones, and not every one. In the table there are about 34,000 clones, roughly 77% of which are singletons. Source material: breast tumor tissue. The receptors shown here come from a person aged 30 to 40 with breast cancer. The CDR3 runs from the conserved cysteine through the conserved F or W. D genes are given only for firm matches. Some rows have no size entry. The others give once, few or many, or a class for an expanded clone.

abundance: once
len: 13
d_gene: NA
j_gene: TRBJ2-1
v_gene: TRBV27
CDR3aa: CASSKWTSDEQFF
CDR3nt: TGTGCCAGCAGCAAATGGACGAGTGATGAGCAGTTCTTC

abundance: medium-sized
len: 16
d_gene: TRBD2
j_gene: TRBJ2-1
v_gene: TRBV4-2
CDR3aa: CASSQVQRETYNEQFF
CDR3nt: TGTGCCAGCAGCCAAGTTCAGCGGGAGACCTACAATGAGCAGTTCTTC

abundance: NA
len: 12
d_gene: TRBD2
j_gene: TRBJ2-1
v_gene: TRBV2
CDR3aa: CAIRLAGVEQFF
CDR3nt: TGTGCCATCCGACTAGCGGGAGTTGAGCAGTTCTTC

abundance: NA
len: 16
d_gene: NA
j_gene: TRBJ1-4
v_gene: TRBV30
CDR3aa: CAWSGGSTSIGGKLFF
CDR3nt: TGTGCCTGGAGCGGGGGGTCCACCTCGATTGGGGGAAAACTGTTTTTT

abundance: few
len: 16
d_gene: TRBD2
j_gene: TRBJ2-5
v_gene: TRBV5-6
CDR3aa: CASSLNSGRPQETQYF
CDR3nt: TGTGCCAGCAGCTTGAACAGCGGGAGACCTCAAGAGACCCAGTACTTC

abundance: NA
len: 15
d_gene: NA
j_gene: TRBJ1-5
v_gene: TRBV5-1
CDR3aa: CASSLGLNSNQPQHF
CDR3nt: TGCGCCAGCAGCTTGGGACTCAATAGCAATCAGCCCCAGCATTTT

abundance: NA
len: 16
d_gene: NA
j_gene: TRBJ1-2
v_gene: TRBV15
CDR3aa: CATSRDLGRPNYGYTF
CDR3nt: TGTGCCACCAGCAGAGATTTAGGGAGGCCTAACTATGGCTACACCTTC

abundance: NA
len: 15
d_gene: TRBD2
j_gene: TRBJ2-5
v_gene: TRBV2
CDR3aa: CASNLAGTAQETQYF
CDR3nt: TGTGCCAGCAACCTAGCGGGGACAGCTCAAGAGACCCAGTACTTC

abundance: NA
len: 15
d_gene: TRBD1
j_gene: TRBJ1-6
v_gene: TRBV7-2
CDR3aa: CASSAPGQPFSPLHF
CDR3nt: TGTGCCAGCAGCGCCCCGGGACAGCCTTTTTCACCCCTCCACTTT

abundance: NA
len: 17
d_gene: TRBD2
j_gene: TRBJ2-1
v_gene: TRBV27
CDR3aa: CASGGLSGLARHNEQFF
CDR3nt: TGTGCCAGCGGGGGGCTGTCGGGACTAGCGAGGCACAATGAGCAGTTCTTC

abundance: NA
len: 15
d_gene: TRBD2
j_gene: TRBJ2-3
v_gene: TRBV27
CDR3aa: CASRFSGLGGDTQYF
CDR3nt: TGTGCCAGCAGATTTAGCGGTTTGGGAGGGGATACGCAGTATTTT